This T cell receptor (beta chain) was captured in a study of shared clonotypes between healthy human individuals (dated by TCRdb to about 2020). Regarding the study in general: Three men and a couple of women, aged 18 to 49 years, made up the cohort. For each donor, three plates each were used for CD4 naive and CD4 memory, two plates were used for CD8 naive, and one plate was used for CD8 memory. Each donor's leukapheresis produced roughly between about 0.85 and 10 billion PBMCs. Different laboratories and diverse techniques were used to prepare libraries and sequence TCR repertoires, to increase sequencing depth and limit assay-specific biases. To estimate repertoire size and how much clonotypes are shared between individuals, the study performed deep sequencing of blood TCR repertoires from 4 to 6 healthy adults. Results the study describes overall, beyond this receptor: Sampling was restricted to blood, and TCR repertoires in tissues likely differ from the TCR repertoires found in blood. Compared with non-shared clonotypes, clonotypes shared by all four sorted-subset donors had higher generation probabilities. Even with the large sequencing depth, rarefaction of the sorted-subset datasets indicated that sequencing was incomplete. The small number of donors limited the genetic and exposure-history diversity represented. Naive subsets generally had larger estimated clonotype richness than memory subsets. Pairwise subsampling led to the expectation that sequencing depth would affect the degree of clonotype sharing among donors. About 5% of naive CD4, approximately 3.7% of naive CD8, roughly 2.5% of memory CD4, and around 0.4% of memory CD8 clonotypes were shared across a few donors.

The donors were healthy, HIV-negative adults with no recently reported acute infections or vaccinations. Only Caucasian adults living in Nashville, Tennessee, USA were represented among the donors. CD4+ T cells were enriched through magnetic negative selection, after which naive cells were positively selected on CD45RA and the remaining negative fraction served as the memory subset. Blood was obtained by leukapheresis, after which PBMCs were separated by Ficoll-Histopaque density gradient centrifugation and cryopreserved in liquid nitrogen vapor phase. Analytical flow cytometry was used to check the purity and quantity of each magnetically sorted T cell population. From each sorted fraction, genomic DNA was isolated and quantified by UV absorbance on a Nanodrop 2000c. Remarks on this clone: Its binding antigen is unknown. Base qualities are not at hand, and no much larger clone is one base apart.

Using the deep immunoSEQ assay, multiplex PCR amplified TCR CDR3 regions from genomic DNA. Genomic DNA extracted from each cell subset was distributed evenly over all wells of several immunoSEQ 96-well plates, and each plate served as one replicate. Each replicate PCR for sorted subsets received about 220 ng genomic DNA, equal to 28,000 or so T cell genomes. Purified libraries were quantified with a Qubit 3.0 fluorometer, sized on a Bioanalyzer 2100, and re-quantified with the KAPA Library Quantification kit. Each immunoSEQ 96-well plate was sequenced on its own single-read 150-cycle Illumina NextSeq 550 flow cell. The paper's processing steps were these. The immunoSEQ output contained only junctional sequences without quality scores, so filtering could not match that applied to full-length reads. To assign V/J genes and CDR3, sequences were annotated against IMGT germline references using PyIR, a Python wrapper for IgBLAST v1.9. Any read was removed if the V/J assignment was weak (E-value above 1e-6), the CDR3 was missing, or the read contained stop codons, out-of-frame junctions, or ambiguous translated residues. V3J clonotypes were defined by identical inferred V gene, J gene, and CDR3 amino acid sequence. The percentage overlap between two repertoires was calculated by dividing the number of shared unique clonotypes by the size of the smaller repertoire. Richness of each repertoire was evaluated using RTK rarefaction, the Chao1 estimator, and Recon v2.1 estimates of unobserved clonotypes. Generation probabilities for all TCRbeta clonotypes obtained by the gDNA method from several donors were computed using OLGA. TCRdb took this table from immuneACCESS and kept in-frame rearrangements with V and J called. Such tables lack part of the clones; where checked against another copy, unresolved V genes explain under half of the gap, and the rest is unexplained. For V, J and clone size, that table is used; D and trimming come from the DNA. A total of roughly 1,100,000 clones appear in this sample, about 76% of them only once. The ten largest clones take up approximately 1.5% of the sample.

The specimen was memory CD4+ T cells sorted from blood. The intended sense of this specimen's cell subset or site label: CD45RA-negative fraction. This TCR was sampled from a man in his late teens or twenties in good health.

The DNA is TGTGCCAGCAGTTACGAACGGGACACCTACTACGAGCAGTACTTC. This sequence encodes CASSYERDTYYEQYF. In this chain, TRBV6-6 is recombined with TRBJ2-7; a weak D assignment points to TRBD1 (6 bases agree). Reading from cysteine to phenylalanine, the CDR3 counts 15 amino acids. The CDR3 DNA has 45 bases and is translated from base 1. The germline V gene (reference sequence) provides CDR1 MNHNY and CDR2 SVGAGI. Trimming takes 2 bases from V and 3 bases from J, and the germline ends sit 14 bases apart.